This is a list of T cell receptor beta chains from one sample in a study of control samples from healthy donors and cancer patients. Sequencing was performed with immunoSEQ multiplex PCR; in TCRdb, only in-frame clones are kept and a portion is missing. The profile shows 170,000 or so clones, 94% of them singletons. The sequencing input was blood. These receptors were taken from a woman between 18 and 30 years old in good health. Each CDR3 is given with its conserved first and last residue. Each record gives: V gene, CDR3 protein.

>TRBV18
CASSSSPSGLSYNEQFF
>TRBV6-5
CASSYSQGTNTEAFF
>TRBV2
CASSVVAGEGEETQYF
>TRBV19
CASSILKGAREKLFF
>TRBV20-1
CSASNEDQTF
>TRBV9
CASSVSGGAHNEQFF
>TRBV10-3
CAISETGNTIYF
>TRBV7-9
CVSSFGETQYF
>TRBV6-1
CASSERQVWGNQPQHF
>TRBV11-3
CASSTTHEQYF
>TRBV6-5
CASSPLGGVSYEQYF
>TRBV7-9
CASSRDRQSGPQHF
>TRBV2
CASSELRQKAFF
>TRBV28
CASTPHGSYNSPLHF
>TRBV2
CASSHRGISSYEQYF
>TRBV7-2
CASSLGGGGTDTQYF
>TRBV19
CASSIGRENTEAFF
>TRBV28
CASSLGHGTGAWQPQHF
>TRBV3-1/TRBV3-2
CASSLGYSNEKLFF
>TRBV28
CASSSRTSGNTGELFF
>TRBV7-9
CASSLDGGIDEAFF
>TRBV15
CATSRDWGNEQYF
>TRBV6-5
CASSYSAGSNQPQHF
>TRBV7-3
CASSLIAARVRGNYGYTF
>TRBV29-1
CSVGGTGEGYTF
>TRBV19
CASSIVAAAEAFF
>TRBV19
CASSDRGGKGTQYF
>TRBV13
CASSFYFFGEGRQNTEAFF
>TRBV7-9
CASSLRIGQKHTGELFF
>TRBV25-1
CASSHWTGDGYTF
>TRBV7-9
CASSPPGGFGEKLFF
>TRBV9
CASSVSGGATNEKLFF
>TRBV6-1
CASSDRDSDFKPGANVLTF
>TRBV7-9
CASSFDGLAGGPQETQYF
>TRBV6-5
CASSYTGVETQYF
>TRBV7-2
CASSLAISYEQYF
>TRBV2
CASSPQGQGWLAQYF
>TRBV9
CASSVVTRGYTF
>TRBV14
CASNALGHFTDTQYF
>TRBV19
CASAGTAYLNTEAFF
>TRBV12-5
CASGLSGSNYGYTF
>TRBV7-6
CASSLNPRDMPSGNTIYF
>TRBV19
CASRTGWISGYTF
>TRBV11-2
CASSTGTGNQPQHF
>TRBV18
CASSQGTPNEKLFF
>TRBV6-2/TRBV6-3
CASSYSPWTSGNVETQYF
>TRBV12-3/TRBV12-4
CASSVGGGQPQHF
>TRBV5-6
CASSPSPAQTQYF
>TRBV3-1/TRBV3-2
CASSQVGTDTQYF
>TRBV5-1
CASSLEGQGNQPQHF
>TRBV6-2/TRBV6-3
CASSYIQGASETQYF
>TRBV18
CASSPLGGQNTGELFF
>TRBV27
CASQGASTEAFF
>TRBV28
CASSSPQREGDEQFF
>TRBV4-3
CASSQEVPSGANVLTF